The entry below gives a single TCR beta chain sequence along with its context. TCRdb's table, derived via immunoSEQ multiplex PCR, lists solely in-frame clones and lacks some. The profile covers over 45,000 clones, with 92% appearing a single time and around 2.8% taken by the ten largest. These data belong to a study of T cell changes during pregnancy in multiple sclerosis. The material sequenced was peripheral blood, taken in the third trimester of pregnancy. The TCR comes from a female donor in good health, enrolled as a control in a pregnancy study.

The CDR3 region has the DNA TGCGCCAGCAGCCTTCGACTAGCGGGAATAGAAGAGACCCAGTACTTC. Protein: CASSLRLAGIEETQYF. The rearrangement joins TRBV5-1 to TRBJ2-5; 11 bases match TRBD2. CDR1 and CDR2 from the germline V gene are SGHRS and YFSETQ. With 4 bases clipped from V and 3 bases from J, the junction kept 8 bases outside the gene matches. The CDR3 has 16 residues.